This T cell receptor beta chain is drawn from a study of blood T cell repertoires in COVID-19. Study details: The United States, Italy and Spain supplied acute and convalescent COVID-19 samples. Nucleic acid was either cDNA or gDNA, and it came from T cells, B-cell-depleted T cells, or PBMCs.

In the original workflow: For nucleated cells, counts were estimated from reference gene primer amplification. Here immunoSEQ multiplex PCR was the method, and the copy in TCRdb shows in-frame clones only, minus some. V and J calls and clone size are as listed in that table; D and trimming were resolved from the DNA. The sample lists more than 150,000 clones, roughly nine tenths seen once, with 20% to 25% in the top ten. Germline V gene sequence: CDR1 SGHRS, CDR2 YFSETQ. CDR3 size: 15 residues. With 6 bases clipped from V and 5 bases from J, the junction kept 9 bases outside the gene matches. Input material: peripheral blood. The sequence derives from a man in his 70s with active or convalescent COVID-19. V usage is TRBV5-1 and J usage is TRBJ2-5; 11 nucleotides line up with TRBD1. For the CDR3, the DNA is TGCGCCAGCACAGTAGCCGGGACAGGGGGGGAGACCCAGTACTTC. The encoded protein is CASTVAGTGGETQYF.